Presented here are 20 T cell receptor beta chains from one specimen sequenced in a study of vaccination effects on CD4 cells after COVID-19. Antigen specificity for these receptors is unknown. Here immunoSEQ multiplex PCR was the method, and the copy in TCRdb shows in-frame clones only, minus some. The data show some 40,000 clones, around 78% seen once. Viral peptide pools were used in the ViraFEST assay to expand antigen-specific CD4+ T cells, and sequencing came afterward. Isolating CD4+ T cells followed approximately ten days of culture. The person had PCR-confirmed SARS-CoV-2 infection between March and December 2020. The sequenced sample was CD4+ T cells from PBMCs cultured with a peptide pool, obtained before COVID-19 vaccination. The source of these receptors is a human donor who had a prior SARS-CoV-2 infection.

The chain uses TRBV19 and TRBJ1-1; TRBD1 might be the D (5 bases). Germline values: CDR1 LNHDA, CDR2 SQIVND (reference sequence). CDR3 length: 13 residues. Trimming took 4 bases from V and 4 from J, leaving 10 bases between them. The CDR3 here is CASSTRASTEAFF. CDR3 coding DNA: TGTGCCAGTAGTACCAGGGCTAGCACTGAAGCTTTCTTT.

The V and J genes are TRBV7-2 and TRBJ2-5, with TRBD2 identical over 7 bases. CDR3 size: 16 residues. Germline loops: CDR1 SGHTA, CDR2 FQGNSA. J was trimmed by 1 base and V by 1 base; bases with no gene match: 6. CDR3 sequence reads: CASSLGEASGQETQYF. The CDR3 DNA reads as TGTGCCAGCAGCTTAGGGGAGGCTAGCGGCCAAGAGACCCAGTACTTC.

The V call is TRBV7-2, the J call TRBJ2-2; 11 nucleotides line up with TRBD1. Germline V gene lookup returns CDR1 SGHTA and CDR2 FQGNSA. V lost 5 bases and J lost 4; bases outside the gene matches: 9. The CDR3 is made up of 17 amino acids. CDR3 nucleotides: TGTGCCAGCAGCCCCCGCGGACAGGGGGCGAGCACCGGGGAGCTGTTTTTT. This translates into CASSPRGQGASTGELFF.

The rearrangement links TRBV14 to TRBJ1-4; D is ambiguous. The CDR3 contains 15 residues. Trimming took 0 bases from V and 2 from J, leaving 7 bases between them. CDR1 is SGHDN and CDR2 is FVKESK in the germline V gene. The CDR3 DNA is TGTGCCAGCAGCCAAGATTTACGGACTAATGAAAAACTGTTTTTT. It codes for CASSQDLRTNEKLFF.

The CDR3 spells CASSTLVILAAANTGELFF. In DNA form, the CDR3 reads TGTGCCAGCAGCACACTCGTAATACTAGCAGCTGCGAACACCGGGGAGCTGTTTTTT. The rearrangement links TRBV21-1 to TRBJ2-2; TRBD2, as called in the table, went unchecked against the DNA. TRBV21-1 is recorded as a pseudogene. The CDR3 runs to 19 residues.

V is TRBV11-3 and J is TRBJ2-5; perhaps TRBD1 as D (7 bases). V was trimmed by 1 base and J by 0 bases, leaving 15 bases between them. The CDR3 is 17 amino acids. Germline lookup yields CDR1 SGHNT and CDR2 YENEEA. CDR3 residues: CASSLALRGENQETQYF. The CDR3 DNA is TGTGCCAGCAGCTTAGCCCTCAGGGGGGAGAACCAAGAGACCCAGTACTTC.

CDR3 sequence reads: CASSAQLNTEAFF. In DNA form, the CDR3 reads TGTGCCAGCAGCGCCCAGTTGAACACTGAAGCTTTCTTT. The chain is built from TRBV7-3 and TRBJ1-1; no clear D gene. This CDR3 region has 13 residues. V gave up 5 bases and J gave up 0 bases, with 7 bases separating them. CDR1 and CDR2 from the germline V gene are SGHTA and FQGTGA.

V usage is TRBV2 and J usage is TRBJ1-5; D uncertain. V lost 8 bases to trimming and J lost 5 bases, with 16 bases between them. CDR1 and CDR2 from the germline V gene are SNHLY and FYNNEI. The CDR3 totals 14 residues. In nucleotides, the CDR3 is TGTGCCAGCGCCACTAATTCCCTCGATCAGCCCCAGCATTTT. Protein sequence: CASATNSLDQPQHF.

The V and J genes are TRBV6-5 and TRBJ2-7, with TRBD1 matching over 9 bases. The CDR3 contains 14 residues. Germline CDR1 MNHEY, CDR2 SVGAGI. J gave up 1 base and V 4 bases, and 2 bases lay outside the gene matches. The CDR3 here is CASSWTGDSYEQYF. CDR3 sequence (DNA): TGTGCCAGCAGTTGGACAGGGGATTCCTACGAGCAGTACTTC.

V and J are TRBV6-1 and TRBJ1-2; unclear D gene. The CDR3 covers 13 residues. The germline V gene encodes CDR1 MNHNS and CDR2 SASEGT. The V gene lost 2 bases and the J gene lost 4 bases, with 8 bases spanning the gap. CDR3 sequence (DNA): TGTGCCAGCAGTGAACGGGCAGTCTATGGCTACACCTTC. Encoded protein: CASSERAVYGYTF.

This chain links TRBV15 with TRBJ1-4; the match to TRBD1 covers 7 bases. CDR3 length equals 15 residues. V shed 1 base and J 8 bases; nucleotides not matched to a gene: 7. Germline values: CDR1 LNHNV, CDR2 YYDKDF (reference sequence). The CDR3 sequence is CATSRAGTEREKLFF. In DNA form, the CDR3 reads TGTGCCACCAGCAGAGCGGGGACAGAGCGAGAAAAACTGTTTTTT. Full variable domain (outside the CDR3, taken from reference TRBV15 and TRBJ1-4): DAMVIQNPRYQVTQFGKPVTLSCSQTLNHNVMYWYQQKSSQAPKLLFHYYDKDFNNEADTPDNFQSRRPNTSFCFLDIRSPGLGDTAMYLCATSRAGTEREKLFFGSGTQLSVL.

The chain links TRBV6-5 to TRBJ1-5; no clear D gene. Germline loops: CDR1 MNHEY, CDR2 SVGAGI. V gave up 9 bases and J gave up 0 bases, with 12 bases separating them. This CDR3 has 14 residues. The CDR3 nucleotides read TGTGCCAGTGGGTTTTCTAATAGCAATCAGCCCCAGCATTTT. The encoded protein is CASGFSNSNQPQHF.

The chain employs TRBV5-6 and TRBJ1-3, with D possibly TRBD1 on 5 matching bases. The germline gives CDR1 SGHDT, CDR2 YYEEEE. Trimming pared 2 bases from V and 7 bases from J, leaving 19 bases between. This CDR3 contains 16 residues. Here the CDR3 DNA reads TGTGCCAGCAGCTTTTTACGGGGACGAGGGATCAACACCATATATTTT. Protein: CASSFLRGRGINTIYF. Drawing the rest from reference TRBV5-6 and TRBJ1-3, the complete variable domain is DAGVTQSPTHLIKTRGQQVTLRCSPKSGHDTVSWYQQALGQGPQFIFQYYEEEERQRGNFPDRFSGHQFPNYSSELNVNALLLGDSALYLCASSFLRGRGINTIYFGEGSWLTVV.

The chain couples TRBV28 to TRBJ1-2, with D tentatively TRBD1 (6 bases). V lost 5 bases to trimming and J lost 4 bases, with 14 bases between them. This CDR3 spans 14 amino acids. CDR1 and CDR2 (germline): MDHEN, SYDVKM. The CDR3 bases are TGTGCCAGCAGTCGCCCCGGGGACACCTATGGCTACACCTTC. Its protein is CASSRPGDTYGYTF.

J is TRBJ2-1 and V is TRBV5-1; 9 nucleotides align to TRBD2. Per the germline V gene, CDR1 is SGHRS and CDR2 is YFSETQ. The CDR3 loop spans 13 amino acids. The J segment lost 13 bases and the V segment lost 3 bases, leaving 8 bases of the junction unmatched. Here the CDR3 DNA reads TGCGCCAGCAGCTCCAATAGCGGGGGCCATCAGTTCTTC. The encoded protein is CASSSNSGGHQFF.

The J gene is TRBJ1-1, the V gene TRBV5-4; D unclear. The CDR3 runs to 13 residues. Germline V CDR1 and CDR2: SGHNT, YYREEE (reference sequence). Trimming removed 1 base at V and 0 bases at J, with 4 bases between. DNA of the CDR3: TGTGCCAGCAGCTTGAGAGTGAACACTGAAGCTTTCTTT. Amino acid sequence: CASSLRVNTEAFF.

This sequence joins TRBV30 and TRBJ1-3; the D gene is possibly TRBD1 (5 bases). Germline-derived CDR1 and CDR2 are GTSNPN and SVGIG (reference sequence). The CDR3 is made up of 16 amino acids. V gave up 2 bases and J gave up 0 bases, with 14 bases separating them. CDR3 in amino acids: CAWSFPGRFSGNTIYF. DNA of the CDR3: TGTGCCTGGAGTTTTCCGGGACGCTTCTCTGGAAACACCATATATTTT.

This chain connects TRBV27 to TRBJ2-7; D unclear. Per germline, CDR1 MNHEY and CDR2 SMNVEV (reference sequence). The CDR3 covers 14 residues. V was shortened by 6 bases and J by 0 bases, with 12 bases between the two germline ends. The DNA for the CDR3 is TGTGCCAGCAGCGTCGACTCATACTCCTACGAGCAGTACTTC. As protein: CASSVDSYSYEQYF.

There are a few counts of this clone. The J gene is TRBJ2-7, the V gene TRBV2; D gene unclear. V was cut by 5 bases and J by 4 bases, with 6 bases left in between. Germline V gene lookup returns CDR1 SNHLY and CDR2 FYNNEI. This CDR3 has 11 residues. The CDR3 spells CASSYQYEQYF. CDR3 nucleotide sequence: TGTGCCAGCAGTTATCAGTACGAGCAGTACTTC.

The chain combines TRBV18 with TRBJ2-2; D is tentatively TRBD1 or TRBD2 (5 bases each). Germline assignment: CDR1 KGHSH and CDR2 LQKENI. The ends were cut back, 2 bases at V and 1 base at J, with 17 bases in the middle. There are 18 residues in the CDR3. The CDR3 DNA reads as TGTGCCAGCTCACCATCTACCGACAGACTACTGAACACCGGGGAGCTGTTTTTT. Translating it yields CASSPSTDRLLNTGELFF. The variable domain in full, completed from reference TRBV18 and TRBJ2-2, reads NAGVMQNPRHLVRRRGQEARLRCSPMKGHSHVYWYRQLPEEGLKFMVYLQKENIIDESGMPKERFSAEFPKEGPSILRIQQVVRGDSAAYFCASSPSTDRLLNTGELFFGEGSRLTVL.